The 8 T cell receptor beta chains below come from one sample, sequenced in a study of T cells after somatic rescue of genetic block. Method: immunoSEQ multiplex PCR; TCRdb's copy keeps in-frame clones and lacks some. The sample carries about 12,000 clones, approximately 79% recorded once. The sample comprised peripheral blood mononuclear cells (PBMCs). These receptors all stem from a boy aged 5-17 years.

The CDR3 protein is CAWSVWDRGVNEQFF. CDR3 bases: TGTGCCTGGAGTGTATGGGACAGGGGGGTCAATGAGCAGTTCTTC. J is TRBJ2-1 and V is TRBV30; 11 bases fit TRBD1. The CDR3 has 15 amino acids. Germline trimming cut 0 bases from V and 6 bases from J; bases unmatched to any gene: 4. Germline V gives CDR1 GTSNPN, CDR2 SVGIG (reference sequence).

The CDR3 reads CASSQGTGATSYEQYF. The CDR3, as DNA: TGCGCCAGCAGCCAGGGGACAGGGGCGACTTCCTACGAGCAGTACTTC. The chain joins TRBV4-1 to TRBJ2-7, with 10 bases lining up with TRBD1. After removal of 3 bases from V and 1 base from J, the junction contained 6 bases not matched to a gene. The germline gives CDR1 MGHRA, CDR2 YSYEKL. CDR3 size: 16 residues.

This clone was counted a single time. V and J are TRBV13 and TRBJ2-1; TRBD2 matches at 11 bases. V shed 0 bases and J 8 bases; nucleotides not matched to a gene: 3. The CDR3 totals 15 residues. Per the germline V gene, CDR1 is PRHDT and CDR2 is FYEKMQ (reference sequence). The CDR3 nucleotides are TGTGCCAGCAGCTTAGGACTAGCGGGAGTCTATGAGCAGTTCTTC. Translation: CASSLGLAGVYEQFF.

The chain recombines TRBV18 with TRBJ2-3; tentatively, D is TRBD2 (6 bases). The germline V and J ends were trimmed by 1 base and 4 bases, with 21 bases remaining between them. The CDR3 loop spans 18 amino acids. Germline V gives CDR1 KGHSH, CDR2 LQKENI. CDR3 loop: CASSPRRSNRDSADTQYF. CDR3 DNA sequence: TGTGCCAGCTCACCACGACGCTCTAACCGGGACTCAGCAGATACGCAGTATTTT.

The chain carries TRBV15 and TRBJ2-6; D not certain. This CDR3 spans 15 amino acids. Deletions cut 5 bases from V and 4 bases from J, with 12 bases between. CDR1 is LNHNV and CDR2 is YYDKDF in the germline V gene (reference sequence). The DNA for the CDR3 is TGTGCCACCAGCTGGCCCCAGGAAGGGGCCAACGTCCTGACTTTC. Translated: CATSWPQEGANVLTF.

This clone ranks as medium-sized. The CDR3 DNA sequence: TGTGCCAGCAGCGTAAGGACAGGGGGCAACTATGGCTACACCTTC. Translated, it gives CASSVRTGGNYGYTF. The rearrangement links TRBV9 to TRBJ1-2, with TRBD1 matching over 11 bases. The CDR3 totals 15 residues. CDR1 SGDLS and CDR2 YYNGEE come from the germline V gene. The V segment lost 1 base and the J segment 2 bases; nucleotides outside the gene matches: 1.

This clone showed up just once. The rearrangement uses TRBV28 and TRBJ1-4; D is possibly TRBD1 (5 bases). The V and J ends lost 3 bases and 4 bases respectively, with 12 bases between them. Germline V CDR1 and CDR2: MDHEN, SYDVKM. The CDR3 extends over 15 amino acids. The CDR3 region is CASSFVGADNEKLFF. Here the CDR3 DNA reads TGTGCCAGCAGTTTTGTAGGGGCGGATAATGAAAAACTGTTTTTT.

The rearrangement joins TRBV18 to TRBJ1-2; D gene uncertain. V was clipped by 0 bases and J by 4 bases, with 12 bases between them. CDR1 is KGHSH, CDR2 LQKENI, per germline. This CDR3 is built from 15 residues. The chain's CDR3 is CASSPPLEPSYGYTF. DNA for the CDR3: TGTGCCAGCTCACCACCGTTGGAGCCTAGCTATGGCTACACCTTC.